This record looks at one T cell receptor beta chain sequence and its context. Using RNA transcripts as the source, TCR beta CDR3 regions were amplified. In the first-round RT-PCR of the TCR CDR3, the HTBI primer set was used. TCRdb reprocessed the multiplex PCR reads with MiXCR, giving one entry per CDR3 protein. The sample consists of roughly 500,000 distinct CDR3 sequences, 46% of them appearing once. This sample is part of a study of T cells in Graves' hyperthyroidism and ophthalmopathy. CDR1 is SGHKS and CDR2 is YYEKEE in the germline V gene (reference sequence). Trimming removed 4 bases from V and 3 bases from J; junction bases left unmatched: 6. This CDR3 region has 15 residues.

The chain joins TRBV5-5 to TRBJ1-5; the match to TRBD1 covers 8 bases. Sequences were obtained from peripheral blood or thyroid tissue (not recorded which). The receptor was derived from an adult woman with Graves' disease, either hyperthyroidism or ophthalmopathy (not recorded which). In nucleotides, the CDR3 is TGTGCCAGCAGCGAGAAGACAGGGGACAATCAGCCCCAGCATTTT. It yields the protein CASSEKTGDNQPQHF. Drawing the rest from reference TRBV5-5 and TRBJ1-5, the complete variable domain is DAGVTQSPTHLIKTRGQQVTLRCSPISGHKSVSWYQQVLGQGPQFIFQYYEKEERGRGNFPDRFSARQFPNYSSELNVNALLLGDSALYLCASSEKTGDNQPQHFGDGTRLSIL.